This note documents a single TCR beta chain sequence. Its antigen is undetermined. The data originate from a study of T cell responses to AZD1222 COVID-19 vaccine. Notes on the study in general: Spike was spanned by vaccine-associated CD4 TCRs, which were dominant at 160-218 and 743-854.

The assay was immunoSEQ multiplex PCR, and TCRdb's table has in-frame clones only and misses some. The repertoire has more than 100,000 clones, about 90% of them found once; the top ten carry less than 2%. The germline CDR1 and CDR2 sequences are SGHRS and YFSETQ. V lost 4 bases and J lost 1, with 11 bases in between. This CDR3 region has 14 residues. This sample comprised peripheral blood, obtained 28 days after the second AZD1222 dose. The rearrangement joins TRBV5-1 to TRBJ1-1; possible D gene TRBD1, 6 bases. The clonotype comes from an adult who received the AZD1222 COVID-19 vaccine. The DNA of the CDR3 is TGCGCCAGCAGCGTGGACAGTACGAACACTGAAGCTTTCTTT. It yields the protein CASSVDSTNTEAFF.